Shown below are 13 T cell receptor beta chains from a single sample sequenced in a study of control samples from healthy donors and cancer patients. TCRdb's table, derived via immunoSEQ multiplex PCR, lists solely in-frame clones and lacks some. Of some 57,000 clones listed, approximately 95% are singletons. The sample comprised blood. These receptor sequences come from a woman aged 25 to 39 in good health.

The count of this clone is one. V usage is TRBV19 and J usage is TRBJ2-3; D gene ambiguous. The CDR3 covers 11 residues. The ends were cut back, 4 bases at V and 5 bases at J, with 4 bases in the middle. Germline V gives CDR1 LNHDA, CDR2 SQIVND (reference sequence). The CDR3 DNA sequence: TGTGCCAGTAGTACGGGAGATACGCAGTATTTT. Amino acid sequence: CASSTGDTQYF.

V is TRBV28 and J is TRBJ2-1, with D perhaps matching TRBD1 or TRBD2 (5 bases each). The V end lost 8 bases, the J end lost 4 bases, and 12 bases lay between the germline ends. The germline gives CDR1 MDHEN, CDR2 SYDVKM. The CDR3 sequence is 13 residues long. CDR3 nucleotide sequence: TGTGCCAGCGAAGGGACGACATACAATGAGCAGTTCTTC. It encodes CASEGTTYNEQFF.

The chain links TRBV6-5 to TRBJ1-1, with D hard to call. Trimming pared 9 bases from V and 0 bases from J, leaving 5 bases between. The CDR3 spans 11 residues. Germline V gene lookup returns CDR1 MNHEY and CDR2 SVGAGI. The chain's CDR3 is CASRVNTEAFF. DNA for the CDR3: TGTGCCAGTCGGGTGAACACTGAAGCTTTCTTT.

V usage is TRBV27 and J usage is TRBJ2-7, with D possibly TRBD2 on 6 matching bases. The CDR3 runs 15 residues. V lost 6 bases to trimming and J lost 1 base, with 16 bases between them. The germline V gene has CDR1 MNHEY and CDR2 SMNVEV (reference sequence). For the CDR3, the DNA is TGTGCCAGCAGGGCCTTGGGCGGAGGGTCCTACGAGCAGTACTTC. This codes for CASRALGGGSYEQYF.

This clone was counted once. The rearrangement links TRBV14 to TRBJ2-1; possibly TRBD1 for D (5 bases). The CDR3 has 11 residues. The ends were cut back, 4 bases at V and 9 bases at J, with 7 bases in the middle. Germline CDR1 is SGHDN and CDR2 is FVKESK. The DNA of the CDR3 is TGTGCCAGCAGCCTAGGGGTTGAGCAGTTCTTC. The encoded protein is CASSLGVEQFF.

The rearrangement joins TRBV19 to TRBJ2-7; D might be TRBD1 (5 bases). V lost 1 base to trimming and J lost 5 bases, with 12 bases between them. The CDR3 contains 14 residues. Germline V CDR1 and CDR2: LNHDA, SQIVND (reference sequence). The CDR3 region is CASSIARDVNEQYF. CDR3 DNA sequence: TGTGCCAGTAGTATAGCCAGGGATGTGAACGAGCAGTACTTC.

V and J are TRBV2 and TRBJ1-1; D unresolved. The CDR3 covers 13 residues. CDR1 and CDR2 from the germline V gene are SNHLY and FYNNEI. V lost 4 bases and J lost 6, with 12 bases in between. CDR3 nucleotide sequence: TGTGCCAGCAGTGGGGTCCAGGTCCCTGAAGCTTTCTTT. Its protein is CASSGVQVPEAFF.

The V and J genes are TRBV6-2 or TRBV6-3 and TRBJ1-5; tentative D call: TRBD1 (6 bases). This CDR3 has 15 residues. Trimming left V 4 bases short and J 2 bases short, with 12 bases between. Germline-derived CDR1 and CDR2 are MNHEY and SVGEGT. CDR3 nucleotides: TGTGCCAGCAGTTTCAACAGGGAGGGCAATCAGCCCCAGCATTTT. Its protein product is CASSFNREGNQPQHF.

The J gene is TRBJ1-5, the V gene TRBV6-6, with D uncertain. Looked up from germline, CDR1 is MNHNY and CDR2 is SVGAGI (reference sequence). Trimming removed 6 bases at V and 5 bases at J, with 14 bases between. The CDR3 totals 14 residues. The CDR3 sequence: CASSSEGGHQPQHF. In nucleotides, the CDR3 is TGTGCCAGCAGCTCTGAGGGAGGCCATCAGCCCCAGCATTTT.

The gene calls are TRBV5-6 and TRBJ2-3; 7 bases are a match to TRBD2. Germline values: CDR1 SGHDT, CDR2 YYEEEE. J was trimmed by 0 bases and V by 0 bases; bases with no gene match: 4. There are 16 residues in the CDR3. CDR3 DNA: TGTGCCAGCAGCTTGGGGTCTAGCGGTAGCACAGATACGCAGTATTTT. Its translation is CASSLGSSGSTDTQYF.

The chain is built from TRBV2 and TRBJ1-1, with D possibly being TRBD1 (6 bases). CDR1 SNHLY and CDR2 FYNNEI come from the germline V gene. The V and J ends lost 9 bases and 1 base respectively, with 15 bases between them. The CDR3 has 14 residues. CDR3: CASSPGTPNTEAFF. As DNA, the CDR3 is TGTGCCAGTTCTCCCGGGACACCGAACACTGAAGCTTTCTTT.

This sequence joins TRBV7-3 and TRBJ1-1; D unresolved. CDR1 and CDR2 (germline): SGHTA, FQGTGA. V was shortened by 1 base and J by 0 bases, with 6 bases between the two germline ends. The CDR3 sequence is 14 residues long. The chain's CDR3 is CASSLMGVNTEAFF. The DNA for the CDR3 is TGTGCCAGCAGCTTAATGGGTGTGAACACTGAAGCTTTCTTT.

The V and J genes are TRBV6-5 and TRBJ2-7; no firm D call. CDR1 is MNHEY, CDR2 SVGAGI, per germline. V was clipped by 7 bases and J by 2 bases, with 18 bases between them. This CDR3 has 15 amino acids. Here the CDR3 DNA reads TGTGCCAGCAATACGAGGACCCATCCCCCCTACGAGCAGTACTTC. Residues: CASNTRTHPPYEQYF.